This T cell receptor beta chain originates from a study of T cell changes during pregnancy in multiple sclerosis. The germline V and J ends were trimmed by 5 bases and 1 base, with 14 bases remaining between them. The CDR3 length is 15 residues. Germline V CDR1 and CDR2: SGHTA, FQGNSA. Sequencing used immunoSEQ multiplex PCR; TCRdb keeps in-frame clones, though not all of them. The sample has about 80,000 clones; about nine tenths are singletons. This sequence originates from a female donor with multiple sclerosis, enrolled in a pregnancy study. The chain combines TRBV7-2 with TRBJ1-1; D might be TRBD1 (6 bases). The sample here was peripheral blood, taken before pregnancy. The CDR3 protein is CASSPYDRTNTEAFF. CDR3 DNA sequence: TGTGCCAGCAGCCCCTACGACAGGACGAACACTGAAGCTTTCTTT.